This T cell receptor (beta chain) was profiled in a study of early T cells in non-severe SARS-CoV-2 infection. On the study more broadly: Investigators sequenced bulk RNA drawn from unsorted whole blood, and chains remained unpaired.

The CDR3 is 14 residues long. Germline V gene data show CDR1 as DFQATT and CDR2 as SNEGSKA (reference sequence). Trimming pared 8 bases from V and 2 bases from J, leaving 18 bases between. The library protocol tagged individual cDNA molecules with unique molecular identifiers. TCRdb re-called the 5' RACE reads with MiXCR, one entry per CDR3 protein. The sample records about 64,000 distinct CDR3 sequences, around 4.7% being singletons. This TCR derives from an adult who was a healthcare worker with PCR-confirmed SARS-CoV-2 infection or an uninfected control (not recorded which). The chain employs TRBV20-1 and TRBJ1-1; D perhaps matches TRBD1 (6 bases). Sequencing was carried out using whole blood. The DNA of the CDR3 is TGCAGTATTAAAGGCGGGGGGCTTAACACTGAAGCTTTCTTT. Its protein product is CSIKGGGLNTEAFF.